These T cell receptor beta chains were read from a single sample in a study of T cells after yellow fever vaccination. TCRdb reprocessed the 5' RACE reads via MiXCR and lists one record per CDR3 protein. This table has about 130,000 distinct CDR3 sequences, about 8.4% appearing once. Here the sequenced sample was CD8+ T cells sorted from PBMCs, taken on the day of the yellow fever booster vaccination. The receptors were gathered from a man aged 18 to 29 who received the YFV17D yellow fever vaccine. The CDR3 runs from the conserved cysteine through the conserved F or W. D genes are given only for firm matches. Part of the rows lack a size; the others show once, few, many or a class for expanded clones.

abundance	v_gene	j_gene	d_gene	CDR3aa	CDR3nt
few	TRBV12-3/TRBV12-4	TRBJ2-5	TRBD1	CASSLYPQGVLGETQYF	TGTGCCAGCAGTTTGTACCCCCAGGGGGTTTTGGGAGAGACCCAGTACTTC
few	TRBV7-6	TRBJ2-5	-	CASSLGAGGPETQYF	TGTGCCAGCAGCTTAGGTGCCGGGGGCCCAGAGACCCAGTACTTC
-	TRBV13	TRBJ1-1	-	CASSLGPSGTEAFF	TGTGCCAGCAGCCTGGGGCCCTCCGGCACTGAAGCTTTCTTT
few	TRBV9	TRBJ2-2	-	CASSVAADNTGELFF	TGTGCCAGCAGCGTAGCGGCAGATAACACCGGGGAGCTGTTTTTT
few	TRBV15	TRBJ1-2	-	CATSRGITGTYGYTF	TGTGCCACCAGCAGAGGTATAACAGGGACCTATGGCTACACCTTC
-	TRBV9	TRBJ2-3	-	CASSTGSTDTQYF	TGTGCCAGCAGTACAGGGTCCACAGATACGCAGTATTTT
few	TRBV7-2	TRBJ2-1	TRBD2	CASSSTSVSEQFF	TGTGCCAGCAGCTCTACTAGCGTCAGTGAGCAGTTCTTC
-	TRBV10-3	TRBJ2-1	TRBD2	CAIRNPGLAVVEQFF	TGTGCCATCAGAAACCCGGGACTAGCAGTAGTTGAGCAGTTCTTC
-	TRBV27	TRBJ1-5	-	CASSFSNQPQHF	TGTGCCAGCAGTTTTAGCAATCAGCCCCAGCATTTT
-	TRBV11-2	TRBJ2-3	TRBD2	CASSPPPLLAGVRDTQYF	TGTGCCAGCAGCCCACCCCCCCTACTAGCGGGGGTGAGAGATACGCAGTATTTT
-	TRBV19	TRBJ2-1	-	CASSIAQGPYNEQFF	TGTGCCAGTAGTATAGCACAGGGTCCCTACAATGAGCAGTTCTTC
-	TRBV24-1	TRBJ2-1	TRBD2	CATSDLGLANRFF	TGTGCCACCAGTGATTTGGGACTAGCAAATCGGTTCTTC
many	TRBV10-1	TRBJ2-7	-	CASSATLLLEQYF	TGCGCCAGCAGTGCCACCCTTCTCCTCGAGCAGTACTTC
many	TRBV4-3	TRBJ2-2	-	CASSSYATGELFF	TGCGCCAGCAGCTCCTACGCCACCGGGGAGCTGTTTTTT
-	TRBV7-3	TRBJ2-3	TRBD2	CASSLVGGAGDTQYF	TGTGCCAGCAGCTTAGTCGGGGGGGCCGGAGATACGCAGTATTTT
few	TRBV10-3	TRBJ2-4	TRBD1	CAISGGQGAMDIQYF	TGTGCCATCAGTGGGGGACAGGGGGCCATGGACATTCAGTACTTC
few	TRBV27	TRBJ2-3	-	CASSTPGLKPTDTQYF	TGTGCCAGCAGTACCCCGGGACTCAAGCCCACAGATACGCAGTATTTT
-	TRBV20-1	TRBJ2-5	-	CSAEGSPGETQYF	TGCAGTGCCGAGGGTTCTCCGGGGGAGACCCAGTACTTC
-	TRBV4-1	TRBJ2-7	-	CASSQVTTGYEQYF	TGCGCCAGCAGCCAAGTCACAACCGGCTACGAGCAGTACTTC
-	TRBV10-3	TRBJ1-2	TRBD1	CAITQGDGYTF	TGTGCCATCACCCAGGGGGATGGCTACACCTTC
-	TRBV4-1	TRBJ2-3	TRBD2	CASSQGAGGSTDTQYF	TGCGCCAGCAGCCAAGGGGCGGGGGGTAGCACAGATACGCAGTATTTT
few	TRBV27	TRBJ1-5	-	CASSYSGHNQPQHF	TGTGCCAGCAGTTATTCAGGGCACAATCAGCCCCAGCATTTT
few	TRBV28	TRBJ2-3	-	CAGSSGWRADTQYF	TGTGCCGGTTCCTCGGGGTGGCGGGCAGATACGCAGTATTTT
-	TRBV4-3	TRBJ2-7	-	CASSQVGLGNYEQYF	TGCGCCAGCAGTCAGGTGGGTCTGGGAAACTACGAGCAGTACTTC
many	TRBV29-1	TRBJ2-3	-	CSVRRVGTDTQYF	TGCAGCGTCCGGCGGGTGGGCACAGATACGCAGTATTTT
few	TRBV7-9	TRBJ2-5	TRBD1	CASSLYYRRQGSYF	TGTGCCAGCAGCTTATATTACCGACGACAGGGTTCGTACTTC
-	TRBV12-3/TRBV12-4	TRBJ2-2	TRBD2	CASSFTGGGTGELFF	TGTGCCAGCAGTTTCACGGGGGGGGGCACCGGGGAGCTGTTTTTT
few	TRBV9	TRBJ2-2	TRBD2	CASSVSGGNTGELFF	TGTGCCAGCAGCGTAAGCGGGGGGAACACCGGGGAGCTGTTTTTT
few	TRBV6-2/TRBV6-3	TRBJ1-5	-	CASSSPRYFNQPQHF	TGTGCCAGCAGTTCTCCCCGGTATTTCAATCAGCCCCAGCATTTT
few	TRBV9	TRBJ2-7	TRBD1	CASSPPGGAYEQYF	TGTGCCAGCAGCCCCCCAGGGGGAGCCTACGAGCAGTACTTC
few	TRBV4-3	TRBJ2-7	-	CASSRNKEGSYEQYF	TGCGCCAGCAGCCGGAATAAGGAGGGGTCCTACGAGCAGTACTTC
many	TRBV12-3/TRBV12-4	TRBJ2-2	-	CASSLNTGELFF	TGTGCCAGCAGCTTAAACACCGGGGAGCTGTTTTTT
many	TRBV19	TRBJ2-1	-	CASSIGTANEQFF	TGTGCCAGTAGTATCGGGACTGCCAATGAGCAGTTCTTC
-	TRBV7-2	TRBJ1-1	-	CASSLAILREAFF	TGTGCCAGCAGCTTAGCCATTCTAAGGGAGGCTTTCTTT
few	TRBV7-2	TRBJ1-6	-	CASSTRTYSYNSPLHF	TGTGCCAGCAGCACTCGGACATACTCCTATAATTCACCCCTCCACTTT
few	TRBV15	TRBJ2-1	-	CATASPDEQFF	TGTGCCACCGCTTCCCCGGATGAGCAGTTCTTC
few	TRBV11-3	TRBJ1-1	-	CASSPRTVSQTTNTEAFF	TGTGCCAGCAGCCCCCGGACAGTGTCTCAGACAACCAACACTGAAGCTTTCTTT
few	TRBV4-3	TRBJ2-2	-	CASTPELDSPGELFF	TGCGCCAGCACCCCGGAGCTAGACTCCCCCGGGGAGCTGTTTTTT
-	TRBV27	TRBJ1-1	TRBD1	CASSPRTGGTEAFF	TGTGCCAGCAGTCCTCGGACAGGAGGGACTGAAGCTTTCTTT